This record concerns one T cell receptor (beta chain) sequence. What it recognizes is unknown. Germline V CDR1 and CDR2: MGHRA, YSYEKL. V shed 0 bases and J 1 base; nucleotides not matched to a gene: 5. This CDR3 spans 17 amino acids. The sample is drawn from a study of cytotoxic CD8 clonotypes in ibrutinib-treated CLL. Study-wide results and limits: Clonality was higher at ibrutinib response and returned toward baseline at progression.

Method: immunoSEQ multiplex PCR; TCRdb's copy keeps in-frame clones and lacks some. The sample shows 130,000 to 150,000 clones, roughly three quarters of them seen only once. This chain uses TRBV4-1 with TRBJ1-2; 10 bases map to TRBD1. The receptor comes from a human donor with chronic lymphocytic leukemia. The starting material was PBMCs, obtained after 12 months of ibrutinib treatment. The CDR3 nucleotides are TGCGCCAGCAGCCAAGACGCCGGGACAGGGGATAACTATGGCTACACCTTC. The encoded protein is CASSQDAGTGDNYGYTF.